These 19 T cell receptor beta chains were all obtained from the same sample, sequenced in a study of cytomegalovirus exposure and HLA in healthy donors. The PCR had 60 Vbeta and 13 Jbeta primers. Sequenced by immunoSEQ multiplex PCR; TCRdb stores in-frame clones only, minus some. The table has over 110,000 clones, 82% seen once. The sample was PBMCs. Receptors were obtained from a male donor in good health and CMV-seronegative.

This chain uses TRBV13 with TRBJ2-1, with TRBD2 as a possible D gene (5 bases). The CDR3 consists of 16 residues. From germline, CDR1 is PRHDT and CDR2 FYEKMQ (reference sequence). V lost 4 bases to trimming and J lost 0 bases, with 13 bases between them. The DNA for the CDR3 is TGTGCCAGCAGCTCCAGTGCGGGTAGCTCCTACAATGAGCAGTTCTTC. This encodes CASSSSAGSSYNEQFF. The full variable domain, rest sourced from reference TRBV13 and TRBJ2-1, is AAGVIQSPRHLIKEKRETATLKCYPIPRHDTVYWYQQGPGQDPQFLISFYEKMQSDKGSIPDRFSAQQFSDYHSELNMSSLELGDSALYFCASSSSAGSSYNEQFFGPGTRLTVL.

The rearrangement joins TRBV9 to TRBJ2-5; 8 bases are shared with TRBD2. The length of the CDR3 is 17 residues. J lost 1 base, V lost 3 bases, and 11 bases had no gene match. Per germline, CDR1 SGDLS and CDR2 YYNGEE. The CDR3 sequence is CASSEPFAGGAQETQYF. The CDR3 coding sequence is TGTGCCAGCAGCGAGCCCTTCGCGGGAGGCGCCCAAGAGACCCAGTACTTC.

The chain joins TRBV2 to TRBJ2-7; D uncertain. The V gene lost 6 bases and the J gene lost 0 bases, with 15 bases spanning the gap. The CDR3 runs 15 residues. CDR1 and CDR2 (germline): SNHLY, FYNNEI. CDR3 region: CASSDRLESSYEQYF. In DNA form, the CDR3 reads TGTGCCAGCAGCGATAGACTGGAAAGCTCCTACGAGCAGTACTTC.

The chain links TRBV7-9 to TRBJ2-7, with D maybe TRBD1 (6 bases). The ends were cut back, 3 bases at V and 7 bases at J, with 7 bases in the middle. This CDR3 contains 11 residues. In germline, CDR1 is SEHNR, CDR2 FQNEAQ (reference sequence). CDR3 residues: CASSFQGEQYF. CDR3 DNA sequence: TGTGCCAGCAGCTTCCAGGGGGAGCAGTACTTC.

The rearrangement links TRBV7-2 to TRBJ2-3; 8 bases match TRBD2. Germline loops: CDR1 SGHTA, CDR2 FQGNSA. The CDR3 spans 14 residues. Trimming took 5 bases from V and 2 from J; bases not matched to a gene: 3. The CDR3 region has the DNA TGTGCCAGCAGCCCTGGACTAGCCACAGATACGCAGTATTTT. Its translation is CASSPGLATDTQYF.

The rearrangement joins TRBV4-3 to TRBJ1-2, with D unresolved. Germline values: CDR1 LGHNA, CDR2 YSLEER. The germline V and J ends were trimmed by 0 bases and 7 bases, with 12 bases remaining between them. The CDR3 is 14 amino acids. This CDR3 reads CASSQDPSGLGYTF. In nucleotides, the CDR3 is TGCGCCAGCAGCCAAGATCCGAGCGGTCTTGGCTACACCTTC.

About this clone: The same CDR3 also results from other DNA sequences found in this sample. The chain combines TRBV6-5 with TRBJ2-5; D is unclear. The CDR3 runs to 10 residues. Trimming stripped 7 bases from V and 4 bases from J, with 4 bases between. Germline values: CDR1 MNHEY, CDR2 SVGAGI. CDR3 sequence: CASTGETQYF. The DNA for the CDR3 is TGTGCCAGCACGGGAGAGACCCAGTACTTC.

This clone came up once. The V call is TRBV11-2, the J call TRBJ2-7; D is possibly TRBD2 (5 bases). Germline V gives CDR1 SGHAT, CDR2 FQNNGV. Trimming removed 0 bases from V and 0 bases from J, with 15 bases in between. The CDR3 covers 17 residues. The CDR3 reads CASSLDQYTGSSYEQYF. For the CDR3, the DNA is TGTGCCAGCAGCTTAGATCAGTACACGGGGAGCTCCTACGAGCAGTACTTC.

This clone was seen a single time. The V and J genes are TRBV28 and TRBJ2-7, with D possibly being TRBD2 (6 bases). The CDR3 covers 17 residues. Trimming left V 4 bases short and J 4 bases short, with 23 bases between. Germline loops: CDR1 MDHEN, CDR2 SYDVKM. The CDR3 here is CASSSSLAGGKTYEQYF. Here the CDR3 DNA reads TGTGCCAGCAGTTCCAGTTTGGCCGGCGGGAAAACGTACGAGCAGTACTTC.

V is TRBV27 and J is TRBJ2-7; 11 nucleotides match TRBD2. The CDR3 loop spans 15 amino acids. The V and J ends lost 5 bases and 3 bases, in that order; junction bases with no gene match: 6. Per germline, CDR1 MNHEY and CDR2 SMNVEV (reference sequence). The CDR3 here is CASSPRTSGLYEQYF. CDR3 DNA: TGTGCCAGCAGTCCACGGACTAGCGGGCTCTACGAGCAGTACTTC.

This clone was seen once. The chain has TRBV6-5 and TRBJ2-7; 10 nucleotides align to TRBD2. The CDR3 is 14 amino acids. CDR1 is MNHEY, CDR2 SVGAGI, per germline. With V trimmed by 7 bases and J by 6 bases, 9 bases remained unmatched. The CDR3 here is CASNPSGRKGEQYF. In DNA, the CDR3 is TGTGCCAGCAACCCTAGCGGGAGAAAGGGCGAGCAGTACTTC.

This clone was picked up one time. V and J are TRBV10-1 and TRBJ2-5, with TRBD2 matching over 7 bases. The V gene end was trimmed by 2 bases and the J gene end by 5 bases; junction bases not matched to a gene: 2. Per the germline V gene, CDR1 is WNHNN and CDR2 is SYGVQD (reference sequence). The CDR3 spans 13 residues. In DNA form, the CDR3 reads TGCGCCAGCAGTGAGATGCGGGGGGAGACCCAGTACTTC. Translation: CASSEMRGETQYF.

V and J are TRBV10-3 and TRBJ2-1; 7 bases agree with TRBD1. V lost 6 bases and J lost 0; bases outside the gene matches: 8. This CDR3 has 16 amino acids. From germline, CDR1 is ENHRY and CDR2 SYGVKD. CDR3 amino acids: CAISLQGERSYNEQFF. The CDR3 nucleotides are TGTGCCATCAGCCTGCAGGGGGAACGCTCCTACAATGAGCAGTTCTTC.

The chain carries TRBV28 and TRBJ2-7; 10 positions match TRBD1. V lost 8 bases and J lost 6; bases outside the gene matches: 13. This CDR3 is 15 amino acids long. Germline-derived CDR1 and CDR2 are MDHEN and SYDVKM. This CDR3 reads CASCSVRDRGLEQYF. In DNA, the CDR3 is TGTGCCAGCTGCTCAGTCCGGGACAGGGGCCTCGAGCAGTACTTC.

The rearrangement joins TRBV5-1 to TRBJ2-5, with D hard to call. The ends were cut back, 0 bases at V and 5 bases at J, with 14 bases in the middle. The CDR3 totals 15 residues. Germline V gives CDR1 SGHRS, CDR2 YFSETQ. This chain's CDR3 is CASSLGAGPMETQYF. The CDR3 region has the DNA TGCGCCAGCAGCTTGGGGGCAGGCCCCATGGAGACCCAGTACTTC.

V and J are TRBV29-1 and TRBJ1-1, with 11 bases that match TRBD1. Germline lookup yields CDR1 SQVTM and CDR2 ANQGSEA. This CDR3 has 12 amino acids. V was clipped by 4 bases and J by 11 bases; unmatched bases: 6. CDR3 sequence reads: CSVVDRGPQAFF. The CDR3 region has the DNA TGCAGCGTTGTGGACAGGGGGCCGCAGGCTTTCTTT. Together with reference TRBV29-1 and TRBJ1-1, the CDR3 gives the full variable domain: SAVISQKPSRDICQRGTSLTIQCQVDSQVTMMFWYRQQPGQSLTLIATANQGSEATYESGFVIDKFPISRPNLTFSTLTVSNMSPEDSSIYLCSVVDRGPQAFFGQGTRLTVV.

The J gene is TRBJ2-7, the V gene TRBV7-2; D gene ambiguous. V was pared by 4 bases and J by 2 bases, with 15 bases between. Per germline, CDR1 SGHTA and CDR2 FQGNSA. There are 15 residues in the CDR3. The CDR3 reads CASSSAYIVPYEQYF. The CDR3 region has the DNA TGTGCCAGCAGCTCCGCCTATATTGTCCCCTACGAGCAGTACTTC.

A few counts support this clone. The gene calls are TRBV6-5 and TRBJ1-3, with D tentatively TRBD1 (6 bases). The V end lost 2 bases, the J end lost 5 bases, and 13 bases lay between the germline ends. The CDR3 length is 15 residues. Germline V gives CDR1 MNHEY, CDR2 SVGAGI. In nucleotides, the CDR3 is TGTGCCAGCAGTTACCAGTTGGACAGCAGAAACACCATATATTTT. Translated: CASSYQLDSRNTIYF.

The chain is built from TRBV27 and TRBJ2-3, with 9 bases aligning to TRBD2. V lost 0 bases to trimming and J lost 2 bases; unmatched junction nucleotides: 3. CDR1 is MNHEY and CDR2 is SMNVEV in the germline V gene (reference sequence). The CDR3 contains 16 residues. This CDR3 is CASSLSASGVTDTQYF. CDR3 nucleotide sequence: TGTGCCAGCAGTTTATCAGCTAGCGGGGTCACAGATACGCAGTATTTT.